This T cell receptor beta chain was recovered during a study of T cell responses to AZD1222 COVID-19 vaccine. Findings and caveats of the study: Seropositive status at baseline applied to only 6 or 7 AZD1222 recipients. Clonal diversity was possibly underestimated; the donors were predominantly white British and more often female. Spike-specific TCR breadth and depth were elevated following two AZD1222 doses.

As concerns this clone: The antigen is not known.

Looked up from germline, CDR1 is MNHEY and CDR2 is SVGAGI. CDR3 length: 13 residues. V lost 6 bases and J 8 bases, leaving 16 bases between the germline ends. The method was immunoSEQ multiplex PCR; TCRdb's version includes in-frame clones alone and lacks a portion of them. The sample includes about 130,000 clones, over 90% of them seen just once. The sample consisted of peripheral blood, taken on day 0 of AZD1222 vaccination. The origin of this receptor is an adult in good health. The V gene is TRBV6-5, the J gene TRBJ1-1, with unresolved D. The chain's CDR3 is CASSPPGGAEAFF. The CDR3 DNA reads TGTGCCAGCAGCCCCCCGGGCGGAGCCGAAGCTTTCTTT.